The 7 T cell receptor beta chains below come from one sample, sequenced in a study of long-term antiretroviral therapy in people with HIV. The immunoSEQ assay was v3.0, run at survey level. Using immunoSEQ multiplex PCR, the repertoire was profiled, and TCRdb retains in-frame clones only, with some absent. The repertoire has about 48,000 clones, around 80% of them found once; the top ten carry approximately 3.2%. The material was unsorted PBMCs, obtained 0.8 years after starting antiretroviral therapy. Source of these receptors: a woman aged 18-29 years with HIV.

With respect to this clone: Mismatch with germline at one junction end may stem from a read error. CDR3 loop: CASSITLTADVTF. The CDR3 DNA reads as TGCGCCAGCAGCATCACCTTGACAGCCGACGTGACTTTT. This chain connects TRBV5-1 to TRBJ2-3; weak D call: TRBD1 (5 bases). CDR1 is SGHRS and CDR2 is YFSETQ in the germline V gene. This CDR3 has 13 residues.

CDR3: CASYASGRAGEQYF. DNA of the CDR3: TGTGCCAGCTACGCGAGCGGGAGGGCCGGGGAGCAGTACTTC. This chain joins TRBV27 and TRBJ2-7, with TRBD2 matching over 10 bases. V lost 8 bases and J lost 7; bases outside the gene matches: 11. From germline, CDR1 is MNHEY and CDR2 SMNVEV (reference sequence). This CDR3 contains 14 residues.

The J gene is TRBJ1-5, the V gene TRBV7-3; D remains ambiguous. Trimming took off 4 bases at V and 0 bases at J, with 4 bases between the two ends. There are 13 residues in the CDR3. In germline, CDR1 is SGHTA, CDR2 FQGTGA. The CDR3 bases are TGTGCCAGCAGCTCATATAGCAATCAGCCCCAGCATTTT. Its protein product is CASSSYSNQPQHF.

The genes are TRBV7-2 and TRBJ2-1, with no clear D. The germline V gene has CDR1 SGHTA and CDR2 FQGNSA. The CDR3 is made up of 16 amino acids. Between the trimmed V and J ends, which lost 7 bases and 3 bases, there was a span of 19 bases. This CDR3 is CASIPRSMGYYNEQFF. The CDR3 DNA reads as TGTGCCAGCATTCCTAGGTCTATGGGTTACTACAATGAGCAGTTCTTC.

In DNA, the CDR3 is TGTGCCAGCAGCTTTCCCAGCCACCAAGAGACCCAGTACTTC. Translated, it gives CASSFPSHQETQYF. The rearrangement joins TRBV7-2 to TRBJ2-5; D gene uncertain. Between the trimmed V and J ends, which lost 3 bases and 0 bases, there was a span of 8 bases. Germline CDR1 reads SGHTA; CDR2 reads FQGNSA. CDR3 length: 14 residues.

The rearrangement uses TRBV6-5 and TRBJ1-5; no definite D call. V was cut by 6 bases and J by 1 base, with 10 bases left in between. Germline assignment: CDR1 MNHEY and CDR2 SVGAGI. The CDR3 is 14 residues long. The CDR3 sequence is CASSPGESNQPQHF. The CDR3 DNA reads TGTGCCAGCAGCCCCGGGGAGAGCAATCAGCCCCAGCATTTT.

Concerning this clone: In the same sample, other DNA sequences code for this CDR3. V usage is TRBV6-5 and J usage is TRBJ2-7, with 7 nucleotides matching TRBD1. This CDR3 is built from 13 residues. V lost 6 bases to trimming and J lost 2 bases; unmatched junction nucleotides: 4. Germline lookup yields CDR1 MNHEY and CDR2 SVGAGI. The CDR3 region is CASRLQGAYEQYF. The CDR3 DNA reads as TGTGCCAGCAGATTGCAGGGGGCCTACGAGCAGTACTTC.